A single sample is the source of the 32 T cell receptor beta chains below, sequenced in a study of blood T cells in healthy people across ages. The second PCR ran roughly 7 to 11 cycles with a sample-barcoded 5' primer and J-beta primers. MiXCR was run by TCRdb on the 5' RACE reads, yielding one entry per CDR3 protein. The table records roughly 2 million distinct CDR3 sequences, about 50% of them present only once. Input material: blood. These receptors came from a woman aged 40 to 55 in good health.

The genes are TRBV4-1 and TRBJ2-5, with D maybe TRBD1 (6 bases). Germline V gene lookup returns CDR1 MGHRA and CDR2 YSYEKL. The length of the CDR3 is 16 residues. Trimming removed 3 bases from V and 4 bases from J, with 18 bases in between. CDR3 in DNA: TGCGCCAGCAGCCAGGGGGACATGGGGTCGGTAGAGACCCAGTACTTC. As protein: CASSQGDMGSVETQYF.

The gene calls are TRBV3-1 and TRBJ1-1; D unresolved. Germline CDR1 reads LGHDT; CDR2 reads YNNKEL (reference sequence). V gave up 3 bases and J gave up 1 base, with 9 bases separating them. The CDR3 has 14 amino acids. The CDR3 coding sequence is TGTGCCAGCAGCCATTTCACGGGGAACACTGAAGCTTTCTTT. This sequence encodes CASSHFTGNTEAFF.

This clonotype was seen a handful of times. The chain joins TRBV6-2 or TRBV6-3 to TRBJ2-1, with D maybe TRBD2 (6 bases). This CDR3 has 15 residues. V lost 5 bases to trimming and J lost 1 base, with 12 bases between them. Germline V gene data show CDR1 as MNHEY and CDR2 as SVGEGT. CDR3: CASSDLAQSYNEQFF. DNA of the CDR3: TGTGCCAGCAGTGATCTAGCGCAATCCTACAATGAGCAGTTCTTC.

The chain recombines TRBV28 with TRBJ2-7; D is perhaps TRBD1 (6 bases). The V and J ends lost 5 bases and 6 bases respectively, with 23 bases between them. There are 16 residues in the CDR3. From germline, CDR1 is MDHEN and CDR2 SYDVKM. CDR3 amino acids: CASSPHLSKQGREQYF. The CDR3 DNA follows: TGTGCCAGCAGTCCCCACCTCAGTAAACAGGGCCGCGAGCAGTACTTC.

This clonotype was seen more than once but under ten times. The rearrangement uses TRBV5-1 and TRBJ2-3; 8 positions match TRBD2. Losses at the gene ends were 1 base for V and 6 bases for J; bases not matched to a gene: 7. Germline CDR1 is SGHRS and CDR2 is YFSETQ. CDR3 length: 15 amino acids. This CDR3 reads CASSLLSAGVDTQYF. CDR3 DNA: TGCGCCAGCAGCTTGTTGTCAGCGGGGGTTGATACGCAGTATTTT.

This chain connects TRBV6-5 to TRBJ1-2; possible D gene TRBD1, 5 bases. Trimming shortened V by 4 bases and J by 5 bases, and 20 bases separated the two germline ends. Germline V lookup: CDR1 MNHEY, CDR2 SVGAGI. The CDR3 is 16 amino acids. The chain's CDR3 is CASSSWGGDWEYGYTF. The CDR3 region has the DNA TGTGCCAGCAGTTCCTGGGGGGGGGATTGGGAGTATGGCTACACCTTC.

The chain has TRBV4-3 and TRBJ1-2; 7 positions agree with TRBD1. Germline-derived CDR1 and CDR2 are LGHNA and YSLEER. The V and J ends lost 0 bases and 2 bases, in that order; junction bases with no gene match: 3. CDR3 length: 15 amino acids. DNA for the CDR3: TGCGCCAGCAGCCAAGAGCCCAGGGGGAACTATGGCTACACCTTC. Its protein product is CASSQEPRGNYGYTF.

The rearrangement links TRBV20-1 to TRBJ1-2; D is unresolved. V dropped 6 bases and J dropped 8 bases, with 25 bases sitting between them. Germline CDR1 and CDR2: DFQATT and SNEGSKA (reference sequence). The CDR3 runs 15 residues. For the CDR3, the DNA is TGCAGTGCCATAATCGGTGGTGAGGGCGGCTACGGCTACACCTTC. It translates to CSAIIGGEGGYGYTF.

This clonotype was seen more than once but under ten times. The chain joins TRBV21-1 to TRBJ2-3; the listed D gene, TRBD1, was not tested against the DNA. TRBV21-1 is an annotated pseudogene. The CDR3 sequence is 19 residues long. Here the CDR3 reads CAMMSGFHLRDRIFDTQYF. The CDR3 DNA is TGTGCCATGATGTCGGGGTTTCACCTCCGGGACAGGATCTTTGATACGCAGTATTTT.

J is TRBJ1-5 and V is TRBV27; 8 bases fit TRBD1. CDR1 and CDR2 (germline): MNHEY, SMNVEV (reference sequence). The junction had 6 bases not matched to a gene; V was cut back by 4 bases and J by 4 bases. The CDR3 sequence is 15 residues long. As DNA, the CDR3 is TGTGCCAGCAGTTCCTATACAGGGGGAAATCAGCCCCAGCATTTT. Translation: CASSSYTGGNQPQHF.

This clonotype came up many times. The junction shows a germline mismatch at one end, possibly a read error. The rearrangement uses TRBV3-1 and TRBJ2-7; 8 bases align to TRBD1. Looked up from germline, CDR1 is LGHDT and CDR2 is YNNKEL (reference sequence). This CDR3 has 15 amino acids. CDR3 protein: CASSQVGTGTYEQYF. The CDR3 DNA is TGCGCCAGCAGCCAAGTCGGGACAGGTACCTACGAGCAGTACTTC.

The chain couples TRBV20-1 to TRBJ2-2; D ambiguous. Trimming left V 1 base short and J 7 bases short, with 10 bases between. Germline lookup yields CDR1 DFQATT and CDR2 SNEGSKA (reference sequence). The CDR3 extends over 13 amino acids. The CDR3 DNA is TGCAGTGCTAGAGTCCCGCTCTACGGGGAGCTGTTTTTT. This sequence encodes CSARVPLYGELFF.

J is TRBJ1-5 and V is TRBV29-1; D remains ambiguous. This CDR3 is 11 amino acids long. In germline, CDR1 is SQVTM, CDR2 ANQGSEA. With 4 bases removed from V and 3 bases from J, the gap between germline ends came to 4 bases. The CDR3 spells CSVGDNQPQHF. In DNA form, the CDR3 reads TGCAGCGTTGGTGACAATCAGCCCCAGCATTTT.

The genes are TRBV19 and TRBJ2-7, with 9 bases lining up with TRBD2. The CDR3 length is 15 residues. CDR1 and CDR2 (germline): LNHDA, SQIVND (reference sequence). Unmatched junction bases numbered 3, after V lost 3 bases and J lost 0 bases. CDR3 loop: CASSIYSGSSYEQYF. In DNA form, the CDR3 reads TGTGCCAGTAGTATTTATAGCGGGAGCTCCTACGAGCAGTACTTC.

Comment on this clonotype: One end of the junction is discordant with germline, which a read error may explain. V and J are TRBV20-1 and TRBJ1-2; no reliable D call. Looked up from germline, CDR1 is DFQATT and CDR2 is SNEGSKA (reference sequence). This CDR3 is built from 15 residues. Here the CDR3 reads CSAGDPGRRNYGYTF. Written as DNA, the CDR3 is TGCAGTGCTGGAGATCCCGGACGGAGAAACTATGGCTACACCTTC.

CDR3 nucleotide sequence: TGTGCCAGCAGCTCGACGACAGGGGGAAATCCCACCGGCTATGGCTACACCTTC. It codes for CASSSTTGGNPTGYGYTF. V is TRBV9 and J is TRBJ1-2, with 9 positions matching TRBD1. V trimming: 4 bases; J trimming: 4 bases; junction bases outside the gene matches: 17. Germline lookup yields CDR1 SGDLS and CDR2 YYNGEE. The CDR3 spans 18 residues. Full variable domain (outside the CDR3, taken from reference TRBV9 and TRBJ1-2): DSGVTQTPKHLITATGQRVTLRCSPRSGDLSVYWYQQSLDQGLQFLIQYYNGEERAKGNILERFSAQQFPDLHSELNLSSLELGDSALYFCASSSTTGGNPTGYGYTFGSGTRLTVV.

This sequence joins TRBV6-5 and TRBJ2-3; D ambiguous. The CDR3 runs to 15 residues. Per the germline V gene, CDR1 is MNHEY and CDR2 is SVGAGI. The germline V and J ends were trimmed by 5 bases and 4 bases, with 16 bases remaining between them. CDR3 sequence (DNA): TGTGCCAGCAGTGACCCCGGCCCCACCGCAGATACGCAGTATTTT. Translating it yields CASSDPGPTADTQYF.

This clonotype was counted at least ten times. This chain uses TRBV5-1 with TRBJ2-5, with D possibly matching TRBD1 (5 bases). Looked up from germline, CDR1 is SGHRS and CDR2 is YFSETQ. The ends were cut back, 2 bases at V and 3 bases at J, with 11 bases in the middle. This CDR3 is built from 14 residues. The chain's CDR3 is CASSFGRVEETQYF. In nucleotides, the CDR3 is TGCGCCAGCAGCTTCGGCAGGGTGGAAGAGACCCAGTACTTC.

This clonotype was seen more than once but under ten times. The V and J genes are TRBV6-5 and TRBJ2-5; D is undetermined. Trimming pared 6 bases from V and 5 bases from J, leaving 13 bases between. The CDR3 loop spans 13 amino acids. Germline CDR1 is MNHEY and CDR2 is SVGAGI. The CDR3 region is CASSTEVGETQYF. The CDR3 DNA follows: TGTGCCAGCAGCACCGAAGTGGGGGAGACCCAGTACTTC.

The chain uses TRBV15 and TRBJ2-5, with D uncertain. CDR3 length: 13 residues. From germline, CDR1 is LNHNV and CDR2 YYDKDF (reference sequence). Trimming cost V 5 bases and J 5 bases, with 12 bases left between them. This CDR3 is CATSVDLWETQYF. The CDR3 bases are TGTGCCACCAGCGTGGACCTTTGGGAGACCCAGTACTTC.

CDR3 residues: CASRAGGGDGYTF. As DNA, the CDR3 is TGTGCCAGCAGGGCTGGCGGAGGTGACGGCTACACCTTC. J is TRBJ1-2 and V is TRBV6-1; no clear D. The CDR3 is made up of 13 amino acids. The V end lost 6 bases, the J end lost 8 bases, and 16 bases lay between the germline ends. Germline V gene sequence: CDR1 MNHNS, CDR2 SASEGT.

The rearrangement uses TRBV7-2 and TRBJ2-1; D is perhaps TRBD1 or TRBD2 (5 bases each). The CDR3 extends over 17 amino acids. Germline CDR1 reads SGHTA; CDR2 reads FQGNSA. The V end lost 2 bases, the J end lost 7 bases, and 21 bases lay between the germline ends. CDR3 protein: CASSLRKRDPNRNEQFF. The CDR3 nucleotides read TGTGCCAGCAGCTTAAGGAAAAGGGACCCCAACCGGAATGAGCAGTTCTTC.

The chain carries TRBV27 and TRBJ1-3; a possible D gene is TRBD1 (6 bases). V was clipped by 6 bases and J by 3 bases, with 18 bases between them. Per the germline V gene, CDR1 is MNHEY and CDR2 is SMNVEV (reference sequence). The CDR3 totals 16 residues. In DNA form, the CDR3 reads TGTGCCAGCAGCCCTGTAGCAGGGGCTTTTGGAAACACCATATATTTT. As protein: CASSPVAGAFGNTIYF.

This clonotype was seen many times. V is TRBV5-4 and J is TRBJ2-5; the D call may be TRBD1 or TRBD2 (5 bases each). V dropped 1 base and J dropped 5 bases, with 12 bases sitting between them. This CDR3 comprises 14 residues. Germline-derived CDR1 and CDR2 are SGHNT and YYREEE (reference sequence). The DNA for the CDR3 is TGTGCCAGCAGCTTGCGAGGGGTCGGGGAGACCCAGTACTTC. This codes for CASSLRGVGETQYF. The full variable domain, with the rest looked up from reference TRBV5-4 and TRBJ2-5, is ETGVTQSPTHLIKTRGQQVTLRCSSQSGHNTVSWYQQALGQGPQFIFQYYREEENGRGNFPPRFSGLQFPNYSSELNVNALELDDSALYLCASSLRGVGETQYFGPGTRLLVL.

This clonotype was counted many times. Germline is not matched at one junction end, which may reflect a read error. The CDR3 DNA reads TGTGCCAGCAGTTTAGTGCGAGAGACCCAGTACTTC. Protein sequence: CASSLVRETQYF. The gene calls are TRBV7-2 and TRBJ2-5; D remains ambiguous. In germline, CDR1 is SGHTA, CDR2 FQGNSA. This CDR3 is built from 12 residues. Full variable domain (outside the CDR3, taken from reference TRBV7-2 and TRBJ2-5): GAGVSQSPSNKVTEKGKDVELRCDPISGHTALYWYRQSLGQGLEFLIYFQGNSAPDKSGLPSDRFSAERTGGSVSTLTIQRTQQEDSAVYLCASSLVRETQYFGPGTRLLVL.

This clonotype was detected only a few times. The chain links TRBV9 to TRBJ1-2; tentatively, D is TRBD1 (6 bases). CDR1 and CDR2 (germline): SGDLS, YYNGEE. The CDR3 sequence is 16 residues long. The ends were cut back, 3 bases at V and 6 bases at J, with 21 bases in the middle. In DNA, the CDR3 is TGTGCCAGCAGCGCCCGCCCCTTCGGGACAATCGATGGCTACACCTTC. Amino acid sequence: CASSARPFGTIDGYTF.

CDR3 residues: CASSELVWGENGYTF. DNA for the CDR3: TGCGCCAGCAGTGAACTGGTTTGGGGGGAAAATGGCTACACCTTC. The chain has TRBV10-2 and TRBJ1-2; the D gene is possibly TRBD1 (5 bases). This CDR3 is built from 15 residues. Between the trimmed V and J ends, which lost 3 bases and 6 bases, there was a span of 17 bases. The germline gives CDR1 WSHSY, CDR2 SAAADI.

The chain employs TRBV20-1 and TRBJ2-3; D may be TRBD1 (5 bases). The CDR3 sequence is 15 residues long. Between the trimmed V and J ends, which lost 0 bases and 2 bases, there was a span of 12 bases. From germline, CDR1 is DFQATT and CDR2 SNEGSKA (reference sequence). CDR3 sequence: CSARETEKLTDTQYF. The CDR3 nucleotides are TGCAGTGCTAGAGAGACAGAAAAACTCACAGATACGCAGTATTTT.

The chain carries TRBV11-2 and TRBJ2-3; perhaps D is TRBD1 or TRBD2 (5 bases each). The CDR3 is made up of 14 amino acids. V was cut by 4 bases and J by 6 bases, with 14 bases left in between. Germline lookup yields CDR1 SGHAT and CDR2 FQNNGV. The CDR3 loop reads CASSSEGFGDTQYF. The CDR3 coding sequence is TGTGCCAGCAGCTCCGAGGGGTTTGGGGATACGCAGTATTTT. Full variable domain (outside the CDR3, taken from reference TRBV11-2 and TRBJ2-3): EAGVAQSPRYKIIEKRQSVAFWCNPISGHATLYWYQQILGQGPKLLIQFQNNGVVDDSQLPKDRFSAERLKGVDSTLKIQPAKLEDSAVYLCASSSEGFGDTQYFGPGTRLTVL.

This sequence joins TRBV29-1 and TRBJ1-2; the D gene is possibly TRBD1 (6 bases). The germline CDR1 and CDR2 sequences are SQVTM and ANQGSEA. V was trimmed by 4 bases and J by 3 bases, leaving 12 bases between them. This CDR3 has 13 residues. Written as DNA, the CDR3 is TGCAGCGTTGGTGCAGGGGACGACTATGGCTACACCTTC. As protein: CSVGAGDDYGYTF. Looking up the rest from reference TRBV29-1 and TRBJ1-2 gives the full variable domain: SAVISQKPSRDICQRGTSLTIQCQVDSQVTMMFWYRQQPGQSLTLIATANQGSEATYESGFVIDKFPISRPNLTFSTLTVSNMSPEDSSIYLCSVGAGDDYGYTFGSGTRLTVV.

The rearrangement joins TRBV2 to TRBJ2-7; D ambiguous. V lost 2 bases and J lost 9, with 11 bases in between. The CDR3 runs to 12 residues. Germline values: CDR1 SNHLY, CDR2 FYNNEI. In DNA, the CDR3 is TGTGCCAGCAGTGAACCTCTGGACGCGCAGTACTTC. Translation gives CASSEPLDAQYF.

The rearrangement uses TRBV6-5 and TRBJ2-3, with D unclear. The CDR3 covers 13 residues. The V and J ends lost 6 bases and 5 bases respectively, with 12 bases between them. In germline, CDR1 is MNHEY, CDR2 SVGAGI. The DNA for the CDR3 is TGTGCCAGCAGACCCGGGTGGGGAGATACGCAGTATTTT. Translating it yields CASRPGWGDTQYF.